The 3 T cell receptor beta chains below all came from one sample that was sequenced in a study of Tregs in tolerant kidney transplant recipients. Recipients received nonmyeloablative bone marrow transplants from related graft donors, with transient mixed chimerism. Repertoires were generated with immunoSEQ multiplex PCR, while TCRdb's copy carries only in-frame clones and drops some. This sample lists roughly 25,000 clones; its ten largest clones have 4.1%. The source was CD4+ T cells from blood (PBMCs), collected 6 months after the transplant. Receptors originate from a human patient who received a combined kidney and bone marrow transplant. Some T cells may be provided by the graft donor.

About this clone: The CDR3 is cut off 3 residues early in the read; its end comes from the germline J gene. The chain combines TRBV2 with TRBJ1-6; weak D call: TRBD1 (5 bases). Germline CDR1 SNHLY, CDR2 FYNNEI. The CDR3 spans 14 residues. Trimming shortened V by 0 bases and J by 8 bases, and 8 bases separated the two germline ends. The CDR3 DNA, read in part, is TGTGCCAGCAGTGAAGCCAGGGAAGATTCACCC. Its protein is CASSEAREDSP. The whole CDR3 is CASSEAREDSPLHF.

Points on this clone: Read sequence stops 3 residues before the CDR3 end, and the germline J gene provides the missing end. V usage is TRBV7-9 and J usage is TRBJ1-6; tentative D call: TRBD1 (5 bases). Between the trimmed V and J ends, which lost 10 bases and 8 bases, there was a span of 12 bases. This CDR3 has 12 amino acids. Germline V gene sequence: CDR1 SEHNR, CDR2 FQNEAQ (reference sequence). CDR3 loop: CATSQGDSPLHF. The covered CDR3 bases are TGTGCCACCTCCCAGGGTGATTCACCC.

As for this clone: Read data end 3 residues before the CDR3 end; the end is taken from the germline J gene. The rearrangement uses TRBV5-1 and TRBJ1-3; no clear D. Germline values: CDR1 SGHRS, CDR2 YFSETQ. Trimming cost V 4 bases and J 4 bases, with 9 bases left between them. This CDR3 is built from 13 residues. CDR3: CASSPSPGNTIYF. The DNA read from the CDR3 is TGCGCCAGCAGCCCGTCCCCCGGAAACACC.